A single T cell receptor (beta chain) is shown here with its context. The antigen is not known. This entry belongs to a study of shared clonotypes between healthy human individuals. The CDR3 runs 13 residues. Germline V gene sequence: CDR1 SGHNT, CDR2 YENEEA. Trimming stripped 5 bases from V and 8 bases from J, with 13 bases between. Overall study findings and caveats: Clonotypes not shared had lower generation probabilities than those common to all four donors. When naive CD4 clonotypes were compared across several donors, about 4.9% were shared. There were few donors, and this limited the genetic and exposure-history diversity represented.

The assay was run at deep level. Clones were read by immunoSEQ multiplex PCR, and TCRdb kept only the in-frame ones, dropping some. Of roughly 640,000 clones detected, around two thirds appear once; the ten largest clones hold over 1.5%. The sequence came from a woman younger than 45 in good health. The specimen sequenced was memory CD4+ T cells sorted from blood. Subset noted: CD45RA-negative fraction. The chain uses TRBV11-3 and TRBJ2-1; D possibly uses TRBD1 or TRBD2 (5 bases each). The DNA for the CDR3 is TGTGCCAGCAGCCGAGGGTCCAGGGATGAGCAGTTCTTC. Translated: CASSRGSRDEQFF.